Presented here are 26 T cell receptor beta chains from one specimen sequenced in a study of early T cells in non-severe SARS-CoV-2 infection. TCRdb reprocessed the 5' RACE reads with MiXCR, giving one entry per CDR3 protein. The sample holds tens of thousands of distinct CDR3 sequences, more than 5.5% seen once. Sequencing was performed on whole blood, taken at baseline. The receptors come from an adult who was a healthcare worker with PCR-confirmed SARS-CoV-2 infection or an uninfected control (not recorded which).

The genes are TRBV6-2 or TRBV6-3 and TRBJ2-7; D is unresolved. CDR3 length equals 14 residues. Trimming took off 2 bases at V and 2 bases at J, with 10 bases between the two ends. Germline V CDR1 and CDR2: MNHEY, SVGEGT. DNA for the CDR3: TGTGCCAGCAGTTACGGGCGGCCCCCCTACGAGCAGTACTTC. This encodes CASSYGRPPYEQYF.

The chain has TRBV11-3 and TRBJ2-1, with D possibly being TRBD1 (5 bases). Germline V gives CDR1 SGHNT, CDR2 YENEEA. This CDR3 contains 16 residues. V was trimmed by 4 bases and J by 6 bases, leaving 19 bases between them. The CDR3 here is CASSSPRGPMANEQFF. The CDR3 coding sequence is TGTGCCAGCAGCTCACCTAGGGGTCCGATGGCCAATGAGCAGTTCTTC.

The rearrangement joins TRBV6-5 to TRBJ1-1; D is undetermined. Trimming removed 0 bases at V and 4 bases at J, with 12 bases between. In germline, CDR1 is MNHEY, CDR2 SVGAGI. The CDR3 spans 15 residues. The DNA for the CDR3 is TGTGCCAGCAGTTACTCGCCGGGTATGGGCACTGAAGCTTTCTTT. Its protein product is CASSYSPGMGTEAFF.

This clonotype was observed a few times. The chain recombines TRBV7-2 with TRBJ2-7; possible D gene TRBD2, 6 bases. Between the trimmed V and J ends, which lost 1 base and 1 base, there was a span of 8 bases. From germline, CDR1 is SGHTA and CDR2 FQGNSA. The CDR3 length is 14 residues. The CDR3 loop reads CASSLGGISYEQYF. The CDR3 region has the DNA TGTGCCAGCAGCTTAGGCGGGATTTCCTACGAGCAGTACTTC. Full variable domain (remainder filled in from reference TRBV7-2 and TRBJ2-7): GAGVSQSPSNKVTEKGKDVELRCDPISGHTALYWYRQSLGQGLEFLIYFQGNSAPDKSGLPSDRFSAERTGGSVSTLTIQRTQQEDSAVYLCASSLGGISYEQYFGPGTRLTVT.

There are many counts of this clonotype. The chain combines TRBV7-2 with TRBJ1-2; D gene unclear. Germline lookup yields CDR1 SGHTA and CDR2 FQGNSA. CDR3 size: 14 residues. Trimming shortened V by 5 bases and J by 4 bases, and 14 bases separated the two germline ends. CDR3: CASSPAGVSYGYTF. DNA for the CDR3: TGTGCCAGCAGCCCGGCGGGCGTCTCCTATGGCTACACCTTC. The variable domain in full, with the rest retrieved from reference TRBV7-2 and TRBJ1-2, is GAGVSQSPSNKVTEKGKDVELRCDPISGHTALYWYRQSLGQGLEFLIYFQGNSAPDKSGLPSDRFSAERTGGSVSTLTIQRTQQEDSAVYLCASSPAGVSYGYTFGSGTRLTVV.

The V gene is TRBV10-3, the J gene TRBJ2-2; TRBD2 might be the D (5 bases). The CDR3 is 12 amino acids. The V and J ends lost 5 bases and 7 bases respectively, with 8 bases between them. The germline CDR1 and CDR2 sequences are ENHRY and SYGVKD. The CDR3 region has the DNA TGTGCCATCAGTCCGGGAAGCGGGGAGCTGTTTTTT. It yields the protein CAISPGSGELFF.

At least ten counts were recorded for this clonotype. The chain carries TRBV6-2 or TRBV6-3 and TRBJ2-2; D unresolved. The CDR3 has 15 residues. Germline V gene data show CDR1 as MNHEY and CDR2 as SVGEGT. The V and J ends lost 2 bases and 2 bases respectively, with 9 bases between them. CDR3: CASSYVIINTGELFF. The CDR3, as DNA: TGTGCCAGCAGTTACGTCATAATTAACACCGGGGAGCTGTTTTTT.

This clonotype was seen ten or more times. The V and J genes are TRBV6-6 and TRBJ2-3; 11 bases agree with TRBD1. The CDR3 is 14 residues long. Germline V gene data show CDR1 as MNHNY and CDR2 as SVGAGI (reference sequence). With 4 bases clipped from V and 6 bases from J, the junction kept 3 bases outside the gene matches. CDR3 coding DNA: TGTGCCAGCAGTTGGACAGGGGGCAAGGATACGCAGTATTTT. This translates into CASSWTGGKDTQYF.

This clonotype was seen many times. In nucleotides, the CDR3 is TGTGCCAGCAGTAAGGGCGGGACACTAGCTTTCTTT. It specifies CASSKGGTLAFF. The genes are TRBV6-5 and TRBJ1-1, with D perhaps TRBD1 (6 bases). V lost 5 bases to trimming and J lost 10 bases, with 14 bases between them. Germline V gives CDR1 MNHEY, CDR2 SVGAGI. CDR3 length: 12 residues.

This sequence joins TRBV9 and TRBJ2-7; D remains ambiguous. Per the germline V gene, CDR1 is SGDLS and CDR2 is YYNGEE. The V and J ends lost 0 bases and 5 bases respectively, with 15 bases between them. CDR3 length equals 15 residues. CDR3 bases: TGTGCCAGCAGCGTAGGGCCTACCCTAATCAACGAGCAGTACTTC. Translating it yields CASSVGPTLINEQYF.

This clonotype appeared a few times. The rearrangement links TRBV7-2 to TRBJ1-4; D unclear. V shed 2 bases and J shed 1 base, with 2 bases lying between them. This CDR3 is built from 13 residues. Germline loops: CDR1 SGHTA, CDR2 FQGNSA. In nucleotides, the CDR3 is TGTGCCAGCAGCTTAAAAACTAATGAAAAACTGTTTTTT. It specifies CASSLKTNEKLFF.

This clonotype was counted a few times. CDR3 nucleotides: TGCGCCAGCAGCTTGGCCTTCGGAGGGGGAGGAACTGAAGCTTTCTTT. It specifies CASSLAFGGGGTEAFF. V and J are TRBV5-1 and TRBJ1-1, with D perhaps TRBD1 (6 bases). The germline V gene has CDR1 SGHRS and CDR2 YFSETQ. The CDR3 is 16 residues long. Trimming pared 0 bases from V and 5 bases from J, leaving 17 bases between.

This clonotype was observed at least ten times. The gene calls are TRBV19 and TRBJ2-5; 9 positions agree with TRBD2. This CDR3 spans 14 amino acids. The trim removed 4 bases at V and 3 bases at J, leaving 3 bases unmatched. Germline CDR1 is LNHDA and CDR2 is SQIVND (reference sequence). The CDR3 nucleotides are TGTGCCAGTAGTACATTAGCGGGAGAAGAGACCCAGTACTTC. Translated: CASSTLAGEETQYF. Looking up the rest from reference TRBV19 and TRBJ2-5 gives the full variable domain: DGGITQSPKYLFRKEGQNVTLSCEQNLNHDAMYWYRQDPGQGLRLIYYSQIVNDFQKGDIAEGYSVSREKKESFPLTVTSAQKNPTAFYLCASSTLAGEETQYFGPGTRLLVL.

Many counts were recorded for this clonotype. The rearrangement joins TRBV18 to TRBJ2-3; D is perhaps TRBD2 (6 bases). This CDR3 is 13 amino acids long. CDR1 is KGHSH and CDR2 is LQKENI in the germline V gene. V was clipped by 6 bases and J by 6 bases, with 13 bases between them. The CDR3 protein is CASSLRAGDTQYF. In DNA form, the CDR3 reads TGTGCCAGCTCTCTCAGGGCGGGGGATACGCAGTATTTT.

The table lists this clonotype with many counts. This chain uses TRBV28 with TRBJ2-4; no clear D gene. The CDR3 sequence is 17 residues long. Germline CDR1 is MDHEN and CDR2 is SYDVKM. The germline V and J ends were trimmed by 4 bases and 0 bases, with 16 bases remaining between them. CDR3 nucleotide sequence: TGTGCCAGCAGTTCTACCAGGAAACCCTTAGCCAAAAACATTCAGTACTTC. This translates into CASSSTRKPLAKNIQYF.

This clonotype was counted many times. The chain is built from TRBV14 and TRBJ2-6; either TRBD1 or TRBD2 may supply D (5 bases each). Germline V gene sequence: CDR1 SGHDN, CDR2 FVKESK. Trimming cost V 0 bases and J 4 bases, with 7 bases left between them. This CDR3 contains 15 residues. The DNA for the CDR3 is TGTGCCAGCAGCCAAGATGGGACCGGGGCCAACGTCCTGACTTTC. As protein: CASSQDGTGANVLTF. Drawing the rest from reference TRBV14 and TRBJ2-6, the complete variable domain is EAGVTQFPSHSVIEKGQTVTLRCDPISGHDNLYWYRRVMGKEIKFLLHFVKESKQDESGMPNNRFLAERTGGTYSTLKVQPAELEDSGVYFCASSQDGTGANVLTFGAGSRLTVL.

This clonotype was observed a handful of times. CDR3 region: CASSLEGGVTEAFF. As DNA, the CDR3 is TGTGCCAGCAGCTTAGAGGGGGGAGTAACTGAAGCTTTCTTT. This chain uses TRBV7-2 with TRBJ1-1; possible D gene TRBD1, 6 bases. The CDR3 length is 14 residues. CDR1 SGHTA and CDR2 FQGNSA come from the germline V gene. V was cut by 1 base and J by 5 bases, with 11 bases left in between.

This chain joins TRBV2 and TRBJ2-1; D is unresolved. Between the trimmed V and J ends, which lost 2 bases and 4 bases, there was a span of 6 bases. The CDR3 sequence is 13 residues long. Germline lookup yields CDR1 SNHLY and CDR2 FYNNEI. In DNA, the CDR3 is TGTGCCAGCAGTGAAAGGCCTTACAATGAGCAGTTCTTC. The encoded protein is CASSERPYNEQFF.

J is TRBJ1-1 and V is TRBV6-2 or TRBV6-3; D is undetermined. V lost 4 bases and J 8 bases, leaving 8 bases between the germline ends. Germline V gives CDR1 MNHEY, CDR2 SVGEGT. The CDR3 extends over 11 amino acids. The CDR3 is CASSWRQEAFF. The CDR3 DNA reads TGTGCCAGCAGTTGGCGGCAGGAAGCTTTCTTT.

This clonotype showed up just a few times. J is TRBJ2-1 and V is TRBV6-5; D tentatively reads TRBD1 or TRBD2 (5 bases each). In germline, CDR1 is MNHEY, CDR2 SVGAGI. V lost 4 bases and J 5 bases, leaving 12 bases between the germline ends. CDR3 length: 14 amino acids. CDR3 sequence (DNA): TGTGCCAGCAGTTCGGTTTGGGGGAACAATGAGCAGTTCTTC. Amino acids: CASSSVWGNNEQFF.

V usage is TRBV6-2 or TRBV6-3 and J usage is TRBJ1-4; D call uncertain. The CDR3 runs to 15 residues. Germline V lookup: CDR1 MNHEY, CDR2 SVGEGT. V lost 0 bases and J 8 bases, leaving 13 bases between the germline ends. The CDR3 coding sequence is TGTGCCAGCAGTTACTCAGACGGCCAGCAAGAAAAACTGTTTTTT. This sequence encodes CASSYSDGQQEKLFF.

The sample holds many counts of this clonotype. The rearrangement joins TRBV7-2 to TRBJ2-7, with 14 nucleotides matching TRBD2. V was pared by 4 bases and J by 5 bases, with 4 bases of the junction left unmatched. This CDR3 is 15 amino acids long. Looked up from germline, CDR1 is SGHTA and CDR2 is FQGNSA. The CDR3 DNA follows: TGTGCCAGCAGCTCGGGACTAGCGGGAGCCCACGAGCAGTACTTC. This translates into CASSSGLAGAHEQYF.

This rearrangement joins TRBV18 to TRBJ2-2, with 9 positions matching TRBD1. The junction had 7 bases not matched to a gene; V was cut back by 3 bases and J by 5 bases. Germline V gives CDR1 KGHSH, CDR2 LQKENI. The CDR3 runs to 16 residues. The CDR3 DNA is TGTGCCAGCTCACCTCTACAGGGGGCGAGAACCGGGGAGCTGTTTTTT. This translates into CASSPLQGARTGELFF.

This clonotype occurred a few times. The chain recombines TRBV7-6 with TRBJ2-3, with TRBD2 matching over 10 bases. The CDR3 spans 16 residues. Germline V lookup: CDR1 SGHVS, CDR2 FNYEAQ. V lost 3 bases, J lost 2 bases, and 5 bases stayed unmatched. The CDR3, as DNA: TGTGCCAGCAGCTTGCTAGCGGGGGTTTCCACAGATACGCAGTATTTT. Amino acid sequence: CASSLLAGVSTDTQYF.

At least ten counts were recorded for this clonotype. One end of the junction does not line up with germline, which may come from a read error. The chain couples TRBV7-2 to TRBJ2-1; D gene uncertain. This CDR3 is 14 amino acids long. Germline V gene lookup returns CDR1 SGHTA and CDR2 FQGNSA. The CDR3, as DNA: TGTGCCAGCAGCCAAGATACGAGTACCCGTGTCATAGTCTTC. It encodes CASSQDTSTRVIVF. Using reference TRBV7-2 and TRBJ2-1 for the parts outside the CDR3, the full variable domain is GAGVSQSPSNKVTEKGKDVELRCDPISGHTALYWYRQSLGQGLEFLIYFQGNSAPDKSGLPSDRFSAERTGGSVSTLTIQRTQQEDSAVYLCASSQDTSTRVIVFGPGTRLTVL.

The table lists this clonotype with many counts. The rearrangement links TRBV5-4 to TRBJ1-4, with no clear D. CDR1 SGHNT and CDR2 YYREEE come from the germline V gene (reference sequence). This CDR3 region has 16 residues. V lost 0 bases and J lost 8, with 17 bases in between. CDR3 bases: TGTGCCAGCAGCTTGGCCCGGGCGCGCGGAAGAGAAAAACTGTTTTTT. Protein product: CASSLARARGREKLFF.